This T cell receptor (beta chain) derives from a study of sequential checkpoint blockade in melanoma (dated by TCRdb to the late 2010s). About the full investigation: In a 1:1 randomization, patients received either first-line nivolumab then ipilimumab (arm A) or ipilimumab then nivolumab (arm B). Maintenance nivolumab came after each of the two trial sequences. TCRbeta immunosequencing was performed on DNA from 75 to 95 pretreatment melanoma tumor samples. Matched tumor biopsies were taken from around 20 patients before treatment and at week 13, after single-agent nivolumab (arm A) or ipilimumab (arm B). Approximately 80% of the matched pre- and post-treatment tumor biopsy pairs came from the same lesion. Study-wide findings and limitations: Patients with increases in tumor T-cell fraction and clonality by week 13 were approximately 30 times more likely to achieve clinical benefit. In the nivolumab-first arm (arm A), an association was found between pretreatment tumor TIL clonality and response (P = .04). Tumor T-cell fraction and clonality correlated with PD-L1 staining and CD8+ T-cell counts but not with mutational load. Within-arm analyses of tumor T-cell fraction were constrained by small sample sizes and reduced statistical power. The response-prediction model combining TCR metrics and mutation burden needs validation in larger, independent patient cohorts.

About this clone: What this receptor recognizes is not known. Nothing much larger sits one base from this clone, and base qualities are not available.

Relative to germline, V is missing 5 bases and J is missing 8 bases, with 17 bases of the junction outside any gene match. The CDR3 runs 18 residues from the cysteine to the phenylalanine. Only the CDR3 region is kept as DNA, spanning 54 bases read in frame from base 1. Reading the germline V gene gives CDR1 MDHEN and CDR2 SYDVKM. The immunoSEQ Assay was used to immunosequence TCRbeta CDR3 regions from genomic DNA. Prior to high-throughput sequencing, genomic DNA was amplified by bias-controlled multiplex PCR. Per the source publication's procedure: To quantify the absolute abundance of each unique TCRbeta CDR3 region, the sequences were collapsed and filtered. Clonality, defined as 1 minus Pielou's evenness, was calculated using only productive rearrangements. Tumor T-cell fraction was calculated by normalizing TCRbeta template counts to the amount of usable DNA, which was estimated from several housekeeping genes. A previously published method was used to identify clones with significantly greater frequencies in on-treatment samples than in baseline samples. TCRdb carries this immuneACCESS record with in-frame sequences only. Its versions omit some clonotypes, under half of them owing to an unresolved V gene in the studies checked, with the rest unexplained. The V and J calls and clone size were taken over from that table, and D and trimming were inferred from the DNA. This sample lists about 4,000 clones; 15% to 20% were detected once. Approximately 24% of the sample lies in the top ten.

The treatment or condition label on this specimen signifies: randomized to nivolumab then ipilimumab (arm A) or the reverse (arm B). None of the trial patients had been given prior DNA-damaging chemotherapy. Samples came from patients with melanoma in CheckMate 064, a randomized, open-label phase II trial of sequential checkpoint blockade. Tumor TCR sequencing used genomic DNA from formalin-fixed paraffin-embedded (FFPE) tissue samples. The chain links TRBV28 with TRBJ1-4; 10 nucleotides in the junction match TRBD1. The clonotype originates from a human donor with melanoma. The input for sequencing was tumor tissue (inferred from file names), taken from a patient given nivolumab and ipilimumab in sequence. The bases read TGTGCCAGCAGTATAACCGGGACAGGGGTTAGTTTGAGCGAAAAACTGTTTTTT. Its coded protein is CASSITGTGVSLSEKLFF.